The next 26 T cell receptor beta chains were all read from a single sample in a study of T cells in Graves' hyperthyroidism and ophthalmopathy. Amplified regions were TCR beta CDR3 sequences from RNA transcripts. Initially, a first-round RT-PCR of the TCR CDR3 employed the HTBI primer set. MiXCR, run by TCRdb on the multiplex PCR reads, gives a single entry per CDR3 protein. Among nearly 250,000 distinct CDR3 sequences listed, about 16% were seen once. The sequencing input was blood. Receptors were obtained from a woman aged 18-29 years with Graves' ophthalmopathy.

This clonotype showed up just a few times. This chain uses TRBV6-2 or TRBV6-3 with TRBJ2-6, with a possible D match to TRBD2 (5 bases). Germline CDR1 reads MNHEY; CDR2 reads SVGEGT. The CDR3 has 13 residues. The V gene lost 6 bases and the J gene lost 12 bases, with 15 bases spanning the gap. CDR3 protein: CASRPGESGVLTF. CDR3 nucleotides: TGTGCCAGCAGACCCGGGGAGTCGGGCGTCCTGACTTTC.

There are many counts of this clonotype. The chain combines TRBV20-1 with TRBJ2-7, with 12 bases matching TRBD1. V trimming: 7 bases; J trimming: 7 bases; junction bases outside the gene matches: 14. The CDR3 totals 15 residues. Germline V lookup: CDR1 DFQATT, CDR2 SNEGSKA (reference sequence). CDR3 coding DNA: TGCAGTGTTTGGACGACCGGGACAGGGGGCAAGGAGCAGTACTTC. The encoded protein is CSVWTTGTGGKEQYF.

This sequence joins TRBV7-3 and TRBJ1-6; 9 bases map to TRBD1. Germline V CDR1 and CDR2: SGHTA, FQGTGA. The CDR3 length is 18 residues. V was clipped by 2 bases and J by 5 bases; unmatched bases: 10. CDR3 nucleotide sequence: TGTGCCAGCAGCTTAGCTTTAACAGGGGGCAGGGATAATTCACCCCTCCACTTT. Its translation: CASSLALTGGRDNSPLHF.

This clonotype was seen many times. This rearrangement joins TRBV12-3 or TRBV12-4 to TRBJ2-1, with 10 bases that match TRBD2. V was pared by 4 bases and J by 4 bases, with 4 bases of the junction left unmatched. CDR3 size: 15 residues. The CDR3 DNA sequence: TGTGCCAGCAGTTGGGTTAGCGGGGGGTACAATGAGCAGTTCTTC. This sequence encodes CASSWVSGGYNEQFF.

This clonotype was counted ten times or more. The chain carries TRBV7-9 and TRBJ2-2; 12 nucleotides agree with TRBD1. CDR3 length: 16 amino acids. CDR1 is SEHNR and CDR2 is FQNEAQ in the germline V gene (reference sequence). V lost 5 bases to trimming and J lost 3 bases; unmatched junction nucleotides: 4. Here the CDR3 reads CASSRDRGQYTGELFF. The CDR3 bases are TGTGCCAGCAGCAGGGACAGGGGGCAGTACACCGGGGAGCTGTTTTTT.

This clonotype was observed at least ten times. The V call is TRBV6-2 or TRBV6-3, the J call TRBJ2-1; TRBD1 matches 8 bases. In germline, CDR1 is MNHEY, CDR2 SVGEGT. CDR3 length equals 15 residues. Losses at the gene ends were 2 bases for V and 4 bases for J; bases not matched to a gene: 4. CDR3 sequence: CASSYMGQAYNEQFF. CDR3 DNA: TGTGCCAGCAGTTACATGGGACAGGCTTACAATGAGCAGTTCTTC.

The chain links TRBV27 to TRBJ2-7; maybe TRBD2 (5 bases). V was clipped by 2 bases and J by 0 bases, with 11 bases between them. Germline assignment: CDR1 MNHEY and CDR2 SMNVEV (reference sequence). This CDR3 is built from 15 residues. The DNA for the CDR3 is TGTGCCAGCAGTTTAAGCGGAGACGGCTCCTACGAGCAGTACTTC. It is translated as CASSLSGDGSYEQYF.

This clonotype was counted ten times or more. The CDR3 loop reads CASSGPGTGAGDTQYF. CDR3 nucleotide sequence: TGTGCCAGCAGCGGCCCCGGGACAGGGGCCGGAGATACGCAGTATTTT. V usage is TRBV7-9 and J usage is TRBJ2-3; 10 nucleotides match TRBD1. Trimming took 5 bases from V and 5 from J; bases not matched to a gene: 10. Per germline, CDR1 SEHNR and CDR2 FQNEAQ (reference sequence). This CDR3 comprises 16 residues. Looking up the rest from reference TRBV7-9 and TRBJ2-3 gives the full variable domain: DTGVSQNPRHKITKRGQNVTFRCDPISEHNRLYWYRQTLGQGPEFLTYFQNEAQLEKSRLLSDRFSAERPKGSFSTLEIQRTEQGDSAMYLCASSGPGTGAGDTQYFGPGTRLTVL.

This clonotype came up many times. V usage is TRBV13 and J usage is TRBJ2-1; 10 nucleotides match TRBD1. The V and J ends lost 5 bases and 1 base, in that order; junction bases with no gene match: 8. Germline-derived CDR1 and CDR2 are PRHDT and FYEKMQ (reference sequence). The CDR3 extends over 17 amino acids. The CDR3: CASSKNPGQGSYNEQFF. The CDR3 nucleotides read TGTGCCAGCAGCAAGAATCCGGGACAGGGGTCCTACAATGAGCAGTTCTTC.

This clonotype appeared many times. The chain is built from TRBV10-1 and TRBJ2-7, with a weak D call TRBD2 (5 bases). Germline CDR1 and CDR2: WNHNN and SYGVQD (reference sequence). The ends were cut back, 9 bases at V and 5 bases at J, with 26 bases in the middle. The CDR3 is 16 amino acids. The CDR3: CARYRFIDQEGDEQYF. The CDR3 nucleotides read TGCGCCAGATACCGGTTCATTGACCAAGAGGGAGACGAGCAGTACTTC.

In this sample, this clonotype turned up many times. This chain connects TRBV5-1 to TRBJ1-6; D gene ambiguous. Germline loops: CDR1 SGHRS, CDR2 YFSETQ. CDR3 length: 19 amino acids. V dropped 1 base and J dropped 7 bases, with 24 bases sitting between them. Written as DNA, the CDR3 is TGCGCCAGCAGCTTGCAACAGTCGGGCCGTAGTCTTCTGAATTCACCCCTCCACTTT. Its protein is CASSLQQSGRSLLNSPLHF.

The chain links TRBV5-5 to TRBJ2-7, with 12 bases aligning to TRBD1. Losses at the gene ends were 4 bases for V and 6 bases for J; bases not matched to a gene: 8. This CDR3 contains 15 residues. CDR1 SGHKS and CDR2 YYEKEE come from the germline V gene (reference sequence). The CDR3 is CASSQGGTGGGEQYF. The CDR3 DNA reads as TGTGCCAGCAGCCAGGGTGGGACAGGGGGCGGCGAGCAGTACTTC.

This rearrangement joins TRBV10-1 to TRBJ2-1; a weak D match, TRBD2 (6 bases). Trimming took off 2 bases at V and 6 bases at J, with 11 bases between the two ends. CDR1 is WNHNN, CDR2 SYGVQD, per germline (reference sequence). The CDR3 runs 14 residues. CDR3 in DNA: TGCGCCAGCAGTGAGAGGAGGGGAACCAATGAGCAGTTCTTC. Amino acid sequence: CASSERRGTNEQFF.

This clonotype was picked up many times. The V and J genes are TRBV10-2 and TRBJ2-7; TRBD2 is a possible D gene (6 bases). Germline-derived CDR1 and CDR2 are WSHSY and SAAADI. The V end was cut by 5 bases, the J end by 0 bases, with 11 bases between. The CDR3 sequence is 14 residues long. CDR3 in DNA: TGCGCCAGCAGTTCGGTTAGCGGCTCCTACGAGCAGTACTTC. As protein: CASSSVSGSYEQYF.

This clonotype has ten or more counts. The rearrangement joins TRBV24-1 to TRBJ1-1, with D unclear. Germline V lookup: CDR1 KGHDR, CDR2 SFDVKD. The CDR3 has 20 residues. Between the trimmed V and J ends, which lost 2 bases and 0 bases, there was a span of 24 bases. CDR3 residues: CATSDSHTIKRRRMNTEAFF. DNA of the CDR3: TGTGCCACCAGTGATTCCCACACTATAAAGAGACGGCGAATGAACACTGAAGCTTTCTTT.

In its sample, this clonotype was seen many times. V usage is TRBV28 and J usage is TRBJ2-3, with D perhaps being TRBD1 or TRBD2 (5 bases each). Germline CDR1 MDHEN, CDR2 SYDVKM. The CDR3 sequence is 14 residues long. Trimming stripped 2 bases from V and 9 bases from J, with 15 bases between. DNA for the CDR3: TGTGCCAGCAGTTTAGATGGGACGTTGGAGACGCAGTATTTT. Translation gives CASSLDGTLETQYF.

The chain joins TRBV5-1 to TRBJ1-4; no definite D call. CDR1 is SGHRS and CDR2 is YFSETQ in the germline V gene. There are 16 residues in the CDR3. V lost 1 base, J lost 4 bases, and 14 bases lay in between. The CDR3 protein is CASSLLGSRINEKLFF. The CDR3 DNA is TGCGCCAGCAGCTTGCTGGGGTCCAGAATTAATGAAAAACTGTTTTTT.

This clonotype was detected a few times. With a much larger clone just one base away, this may be a read error. This chain connects TRBV10-1 to TRBJ1-2; D might be TRBD1 (5 bases). CDR1 is WNHNN, CDR2 SYGVQD, per germline (reference sequence). The ends were cut back, 10 bases at V and 3 bases at J, with 24 bases in the middle. This CDR3 comprises 16 residues. The CDR3 protein is CATEPGTMLDDYGYTF. For the CDR3, the DNA is TGCGCCACTGAGCCCGGGACGATGCTGGATGACTATGGCTACACCTTC.

This clonotype showed up just a few times. This chain links TRBV15 with TRBJ2-3; TRBD2 is a possible D gene (5 bases). CDR1 LNHNV and CDR2 YYDKDF come from the germline V gene (reference sequence). The CDR3 is made up of 13 amino acids. V dropped 8 bases and J dropped 4 bases, with 13 bases sitting between them. The CDR3 sequence: CATALDSADTQYF. The CDR3 DNA sequence: TGTGCCACCGCACTGGATAGCGCAGATACGCAGTATTTT.

This clonotype occurred many times. This chain joins TRBV28 and TRBJ1-1; D gene ambiguous. Germline CDR1 is MDHEN and CDR2 is SYDVKM. The CDR3 has 14 amino acids. The V end was cut by 3 bases, the J end by 1 base, with 9 bases between. CDR3 DNA: TGTGCCAGCAGTTTGTGGCAAGAGAACACTGAAGCTTTCTTT. Protein sequence: CASSLWQENTEAFF.

About this clonotype: A read error may explain this, as a much larger clone is one base away. The chain employs TRBV12-3 or TRBV12-4 and TRBJ2-6; 9 nucleotides line up with TRBD1. The CDR3 contains 17 residues. The J segment lost 0 bases and the V segment lost 8 bases, leaving 8 bases of the junction unmatched. The CDR3 loop reads CASAMTGGSSGANVLTF. CDR3 sequence (DNA): TGTGCCAGCGCCATGACAGGGGGTAGCTCTGGGGCCAACGTCCTGACTTTC.

This clonotype was seen repeatedly, ten times or more. The chain uses TRBV7-2 and TRBJ2-1; 7 bases map to TRBD2. The CDR3 extends over 15 amino acids. V shed 9 bases, J shed 3 bases, and the junction held 11 bases outside the gene matches. Germline V gene data show CDR1 as SGHTA and CDR2 as FQGNSA. CDR3 region: CASKMSGIIYNEQFF. The CDR3 DNA is TGTGCCAGTAAAATGAGCGGGATCATCTACAATGAGCAGTTCTTC. Full variable domain (outside the CDR3, taken from reference TRBV7-2 and TRBJ2-1): GAGVSQSPSNKVTEKGKDVELRCDPISGHTALYWYRQSLGQGLEFLIYFQGNSAPDKSGLPSDRFSAERTGGSVSTLTIQRTQQEDSAVYLCASKMSGIIYNEQFFGPGTRLTVL.

The sample holds many counts of this clonotype. This chain joins TRBV20-1 and TRBJ2-5; possibly TRBD2 for D (6 bases). V shed 7 bases and J shed 1 base, with 13 bases lying between them. The germline CDR1 and CDR2 sequences are DFQATT and SNEGSKA (reference sequence). The CDR3 runs 13 residues. The DNA of the CDR3 is TGCAGTGGGCCCCTTAGCGGCCAAGAGACCCAGTACTTC. Translation: CSGPLSGQETQYF.

This clonotype has at least ten counts. The chain couples TRBV19 to TRBJ2-1; TRBD2 matches 10 bases. The CDR3 sequence is 15 residues long. The junction had 5 bases not matched to a gene; V was cut back by 5 bases and J by 4 bases. Germline lookup yields CDR1 LNHDA and CDR2 SQIVND (reference sequence). This chain's CDR3 is CASSGIAGGYNEQFF. CDR3 coding DNA: TGTGCCAGTAGTGGAATAGCGGGGGGTTACAATGAGCAGTTCTTC.

This clonotype has ten or more counts. The V gene is TRBV7-9, the J gene TRBJ1-3; D unresolved. The CDR3 is 14 amino acids. Trimming took off 2 bases at V and 0 bases at J, with 5 bases between the two ends. CDR1 and CDR2 (germline): SEHNR, FQNEAQ (reference sequence). The CDR3 is CASSLQSSGNTIYF. DNA of the CDR3: TGTGCCAGCAGCTTACAAAGCTCTGGAAACACCATATATTTT.

This clonotype has ten or more counts. The CDR3 region has the DNA TGTGCCAGCAGCGTGACGGTTGAAGCTAACTATGGCTACACCTTC. This gives the protein CASSVTVEANYGYTF. J is TRBJ1-2 and V is TRBV9, with D hard to call. Germline V gene data show CDR1 as SGDLS and CDR2 as YYNGEE. The length of the CDR3 is 15 residues. The ends were cut back, 2 bases at V and 0 bases at J, with 11 bases in the middle. Looking up the rest from reference TRBV9 and TRBJ1-2 gives the full variable domain: DSGVTQTPKHLITATGQRVTLRCSPRSGDLSVYWYQQSLDQGLQFLIQYYNGEERAKGNILERFSAQQFPDLHSELNLSSLELGDSALYFCASSVTVEANYGYTFGSGTRLTVV.